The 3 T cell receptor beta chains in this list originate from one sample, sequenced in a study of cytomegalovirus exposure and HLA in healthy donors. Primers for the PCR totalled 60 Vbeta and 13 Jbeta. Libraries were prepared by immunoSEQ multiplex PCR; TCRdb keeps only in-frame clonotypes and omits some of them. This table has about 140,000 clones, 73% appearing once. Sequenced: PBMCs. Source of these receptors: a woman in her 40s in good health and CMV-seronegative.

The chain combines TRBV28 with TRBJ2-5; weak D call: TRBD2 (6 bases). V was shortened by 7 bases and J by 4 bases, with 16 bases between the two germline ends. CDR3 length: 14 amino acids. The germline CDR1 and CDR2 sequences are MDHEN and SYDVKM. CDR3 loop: CASKSSAGRETQYF. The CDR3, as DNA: TGTGCCAGCAAGTCTTCGGCGGGAAGAGAGACCCAGTACTTC. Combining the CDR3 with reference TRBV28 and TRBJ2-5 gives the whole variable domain DVKVTQSSRYLVKRTGEKVFLECVQDMDHENMFWYRQDPGLGLRLIYFSYDVKMKEKGDIPEGYSVSREKKERFSLILESASTNQTSMYLCASKSSAGRETQYFGPGTRLLVL.

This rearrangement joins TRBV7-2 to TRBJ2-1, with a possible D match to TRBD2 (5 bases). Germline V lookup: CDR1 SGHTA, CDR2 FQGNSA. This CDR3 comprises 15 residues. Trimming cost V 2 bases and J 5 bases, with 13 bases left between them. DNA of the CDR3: TGTGCCAGCAGCTTATGGAGCGGACCAGACAATGAGCAGTTCTTC. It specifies CASSLWSGPDNEQFF.

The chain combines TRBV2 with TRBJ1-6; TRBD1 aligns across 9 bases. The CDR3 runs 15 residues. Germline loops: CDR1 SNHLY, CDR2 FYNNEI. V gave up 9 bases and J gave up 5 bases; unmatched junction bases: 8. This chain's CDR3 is CARNRGRGDNSPLHF. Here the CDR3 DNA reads TGTGCCAGAAACAGGGGGCGCGGCGATAATTCACCCCTCCACTTT.